This entry features one T cell receptor beta chain sequence. Profiled with immunoSEQ multiplex PCR; TCRdb holds only in-frame clones, not every one. The sample contains roughly 140,000 clones, 80% to 95% of which appear only once. The V gene end was trimmed by 0 bases and the J gene end by 2 bases; junction bases not matched to a gene: 7. Germline V gene data show CDR1 as SGDLS and CDR2 as YYNGEE. The CDR3 has 16 residues. The sample is drawn from a study of T cell responses to AZD1222 COVID-19 vaccine. The sequenced sample was peripheral blood, obtained on day 0 of AZD1222 vaccination. The sequence came from an adult in good health. The J gene is TRBJ2-5, the V gene TRBV9, with TRBD2 identical over 7 bases. This chain's CDR3 is CASSVGGRGLQETQYF. CDR3 bases: TGTGCCAGCAGCGTAGGCGGGAGAGGATTACAAGAGACCCAGTACTTC.